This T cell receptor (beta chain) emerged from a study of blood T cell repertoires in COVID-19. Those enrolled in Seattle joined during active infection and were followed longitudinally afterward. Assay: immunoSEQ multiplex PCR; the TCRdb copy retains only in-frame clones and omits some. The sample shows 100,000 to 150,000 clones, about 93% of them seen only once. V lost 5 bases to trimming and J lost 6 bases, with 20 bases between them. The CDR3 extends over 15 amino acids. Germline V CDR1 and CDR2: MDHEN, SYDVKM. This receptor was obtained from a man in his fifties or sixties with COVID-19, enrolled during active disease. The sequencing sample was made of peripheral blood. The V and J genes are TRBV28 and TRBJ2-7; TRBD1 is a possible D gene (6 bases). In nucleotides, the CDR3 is TGTGCCAGCAGTCTGACCTCCGGGACACACGGCGAGCAGTACTTC. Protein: CASSLTSGTHGEQYF. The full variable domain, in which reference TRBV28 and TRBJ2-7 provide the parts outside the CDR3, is DVKVTQSSRYLVKRTGEKVFLECVQDMDHENMFWYRQDPGLGLRLIYFSYDVKMKEKGDIPEGYSVSREKKERFSLILESASTNQTSMYLCASSLTSGTHGEQYFGPGTRLTVT.